Detailed here is one TCR beta chain. This specimen belongs to a study of blood T cell repertoires in COVID-19. Study-wide context: The study drew acute and convalescent COVID-19 samples from the United States, Italy and Spain.

Original handling: Reference gene primer amplification yielded estimated nucleated cell counts. This table comes from immunoSEQ multiplex PCR, and its TCRdb copy is limited to in-frame clones, with some not included. D and trimming come from the DNA, and the V and J calls and clone size come from that table. The sample lists approximately 300,000 clones; around four fifths were seen once. The clonotype was recovered from a woman in her forties or fifties with acute or convalescent COVID-19. The sequenced material came from peripheral blood.

Here the CDR3 DNA reads TGTGCCAGCAGCCGGGAGAACAGGGGCACTGAAGCTTTCTTT. Encoded protein: CASSRENRGTEAFF. This chain links TRBV3-1 (or the pseudogene TRBV3-2) with TRBJ1-1; TRBD1 agrees at 7 bases. The V segment lost 4 bases and the J segment 4 bases; nucleotides outside the gene matches: 6. This CDR3 region has 14 residues. Germline loops: CDR1 LGHDT, CDR2 YNNKEL (reference sequence).